The next 8 T cell receptor beta chains were all read from a single sample in a study of blood T cell repertoires in COVID-19. The data were produced by immunoSEQ multiplex PCR, yet TCRdb's version contains in-frame clones alone and is incomplete. The repertoire holds 95,000 to 150,000 clones, roughly 85% seen once, with 25% to 30% in the top ten. Sequencing was done on a sample of peripheral blood. The receptors were sampled from a woman of 80 years or more with acute or convalescent COVID-19.

CDR3 in DNA: TGTGCCAGCAGCCAATTTCAGGGGGCAACAGATACGCAGTATTTT. Its translation: CASSQFQGATDTQYF. V gene TRBV3-1 (or the pseudogene TRBV3-2) combines with J gene TRBJ2-3, with TRBD1 identical over 8 bases. After removal of 2 bases from V and 3 bases from J, the junction contained 4 bases not matched to a gene. This CDR3 is built from 15 residues. CDR1 and CDR2 from the germline V gene are LGHDT and YNNKEL (reference sequence).

V gene TRBV12-3 or TRBV12-4 combines with J gene TRBJ1-5; 10 positions match TRBD1. The CDR3 runs to 13 residues. J lost 6 bases, V lost 8 bases, and 4 bases had no gene match. This chain's CDR3 is CASYGQGGQPQHF. In DNA, the CDR3 is TGTGCCAGCTATGGACAGGGGGGTCAGCCCCAGCATTTT.

The chain recombines TRBV7-8 with TRBJ1-1, with D hard to call. Per germline, CDR1 SGHVS and CDR2 FQNEAQ. The CDR3 is 13 residues long. Trimming stripped 6 bases from V and 1 base from J, with 9 bases between. Written as DNA, the CDR3 is TGTGCCAGCAGGTGGGGAGCGAACACTGAAGCTTTCTTT. Its protein product is CASRWGANTEAFF.

The V call is TRBV4-2, the J call TRBJ2-1; no clear D. The V end lost 3 bases, the J end lost 4 bases, and 7 bases lay between the germline ends. Germline-derived CDR1 and CDR2 are LGHNA and YNFKEQ. The CDR3 length is 13 residues. CDR3 nucleotides: TGTGCCAGCAGCCAGGCACAGTACAATGAGCAGTTCTTC. It encodes CASSQAQYNEQFF.

V is TRBV5-5 and J is TRBJ2-7, with 7 bases aligning to TRBD1. Trimming took 4 bases from V and 7 from J; bases not matched to a gene: 8. CDR3 size: 13 residues. The V gene's germline CDR1 is SGHKS and CDR2 YYEKEE (reference sequence). The CDR3 DNA sequence: TGTGCCAGCAGCCTGTCGGGACAGCTAGAGCAGTACTTC. Amino acids: CASSLSGQLEQYF.

The rearrangement joins TRBV19 to TRBJ2-3; D possibly matches TRBD1 or TRBD2 (6 bases each). V was trimmed by 5 bases and J by 4 bases, leaving 13 bases between them. Germline V gene data show CDR1 as LNHDA and CDR2 as SQIVND (reference sequence). The CDR3 sequence is 14 residues long. CDR3 amino acids: CASSLGGRADTQYF. The DNA for the CDR3 is TGTGCCAGTAGTCTAGGGGGGCGAGCAGATACGCAGTATTTT.

The CDR3 bases are TGTGCCAGCAGCTCGACTAGCGGGGCCACAGATACGCAGTATTTT. Translation: CASSSTSGATDTQYF. This sequence joins TRBV5-4 and TRBJ2-3; 11 bases are shared with TRBD2. Germline-derived CDR1 and CDR2 are SGHNT and YYREEE (reference sequence). J lost 2 bases, V lost 3 bases, and 2 bases had no gene match. The CDR3 is 15 residues long.

V usage is TRBV19 and J usage is TRBJ2-1, with TRBD1 matching 7 bases. The germline gives CDR1 LNHDA, CDR2 SQIVND (reference sequence). The CDR3 spans 15 residues. V was clipped by 4 bases and J by 3 bases; unmatched bases: 6. Here the CDR3 DNA reads TGTGCCAGTAGTAGCCGGACAGGCGACTACAATGAGCAGTTCTTC. It codes for CASSSRTGDYNEQFF.